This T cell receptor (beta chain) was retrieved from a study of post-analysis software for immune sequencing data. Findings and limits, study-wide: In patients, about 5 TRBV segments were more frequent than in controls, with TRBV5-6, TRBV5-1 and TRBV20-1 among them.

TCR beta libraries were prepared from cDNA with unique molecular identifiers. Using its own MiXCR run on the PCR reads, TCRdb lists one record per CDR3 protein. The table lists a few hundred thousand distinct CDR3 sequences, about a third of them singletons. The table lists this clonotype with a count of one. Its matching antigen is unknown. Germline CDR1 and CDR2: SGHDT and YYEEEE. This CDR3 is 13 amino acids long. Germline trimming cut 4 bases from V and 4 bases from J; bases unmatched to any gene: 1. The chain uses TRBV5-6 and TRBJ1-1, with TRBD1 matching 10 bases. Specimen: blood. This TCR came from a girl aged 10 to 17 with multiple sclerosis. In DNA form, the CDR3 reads TGTGCCAGCAGCGGACAGGGGGTCACTGAAGCTTTCTTT. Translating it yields CASSGQGVTEAFF.